The clone carrying this T cell receptor (beta chain) has only a few counts. The antigen remains undetermined. TCRdb processed the 5' RACE reads anew with MiXCR; each CDR3 protein has one entry. Among about 430,000 distinct CDR3 sequences, about 24% were seen once, and the ten largest hold 7% to 9.5%. V shed 1 base and J shed 0 bases, with 17 bases lying between them. The CDR3 runs to 17 residues. In germline, CDR1 is DFQATT, CDR2 SNEGSKA (reference sequence). These data are taken from a study of T-cell memory formation after mild COVID-19. At the level of the study: Across donors, TCR clusters were largely donor specific. Study-level findings and limits: The study found balanced CD4/CD8 in clones contracting day 15 to 85 and a CD4+ lean in later expanders. Most CD4+ clones that shrank were in CM and EM, while CD8+ ones turned up in EMRA. The finding that pre-infection memory included some responding clones suggested that cross-reactive memory joined.

This chain links TRBV20-1 with TRBJ2-3; D gene unclear. This sequence was found in an adult woman who had mild COVID-19 (a few samples of this study predate the infection). Cell type and time point are not known. The sequenced sample was PBMCs or a T cell subset sorted from them (not recorded which). The CDR3 region is CSARAFQGWLSTDTQYF. The CDR3 DNA sequence: TGCAGTGCTAGAGCTTTTCAAGGGTGGTTGAGCACAGATACGCAGTATTTT.